This T cell receptor (beta chain) stems from a study of regulatory T cells in long-lasting Graves disease. There are many counts of this clonotype. CDR3 regions were amplified by Arm-PCR using iRepertoire HTBI primers to build TCR beta libraries. MiXCR, run by TCRdb on the multiplex PCR reads, gives a single entry per CDR3 protein. The sample lists about 440,000 distinct CDR3 sequences, about 15% seen once, with roughly a sixth in the top ten. The time point denotes: newly diagnosed GD, antithyroid drugs for less than 3 months. With RNA extracted from PBMCs as input, the TCR library was made. These data are also associated with another study on T cells in Graves' hyperthyroidism and ophthalmopathy.

The clonotype comes from a woman aged 25-40 years with Graves disease. Specimen: peripheral blood mononuclear cells (PBMCs), collected at new diagnosis, from a patient treated with antithyroid drugs.

The CDR3 nucleotides are TGCGCCAGCAGCGAGACTAGCGGGAGGGCCTACAATGAGCAGTTCTTC. It codes for CASSETSGRAYNEQFF. V gene TRBV5-1 combines with J gene TRBJ2-1; 14 bases are a match to TRBD2. CDR3 length equals 16 residues. Germline CDR1 and CDR2: SGHRS and YFSETQ. Losses at the gene ends were 4 bases for V and 2 bases for J; bases not matched to a gene: 2.